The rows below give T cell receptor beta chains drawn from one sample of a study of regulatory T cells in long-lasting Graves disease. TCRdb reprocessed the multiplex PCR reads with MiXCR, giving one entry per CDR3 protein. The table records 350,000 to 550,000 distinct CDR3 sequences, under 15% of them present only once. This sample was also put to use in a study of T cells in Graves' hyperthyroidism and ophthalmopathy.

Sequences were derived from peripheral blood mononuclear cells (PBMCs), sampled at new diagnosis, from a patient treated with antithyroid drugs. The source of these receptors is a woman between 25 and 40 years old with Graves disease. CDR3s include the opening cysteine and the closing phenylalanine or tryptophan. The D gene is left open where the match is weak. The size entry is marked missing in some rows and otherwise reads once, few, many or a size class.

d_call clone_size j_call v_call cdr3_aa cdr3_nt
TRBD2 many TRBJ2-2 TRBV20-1 CSARVTSVRAGELFF TGCAGTGCTAGGGTTACTAGCGTTAGGGCCGGGGAGCTGTTTTTT
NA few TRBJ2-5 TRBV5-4 CASSKQGPQETQYF TGTGCCAGCAGCAAACAAGGGCCCCAAGAGACCCAGTACTTC
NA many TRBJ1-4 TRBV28 CASSLKRANEKLFF TGTGCCAGCAGTTTAAAAAGGGCTAATGAAAAACTGTTTTTT
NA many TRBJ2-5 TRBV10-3 CAISALGTREETQYF TGTGCCATCAGTGCCCTAGGGACACGAGAAGAGACCCAGTACTTC
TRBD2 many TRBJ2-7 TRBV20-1 CSARVRTSGRGKIYEQYF TGCAGTGCTAGGGTTCGGACTAGCGGGAGGGGCAAGATCTACGAGCAGTACTTC
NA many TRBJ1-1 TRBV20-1 CSARDSGKDTEAFF TGCAGTGCTAGAGATTCAGGGAAGGACACTGAAGCTTTCTTT
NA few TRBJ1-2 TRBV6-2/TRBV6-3 CASSYHPRVYGYTF TGTGCCAGCAGTTACCATCCCAGGGTTTATGGCTACACCTTC
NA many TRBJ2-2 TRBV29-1 CSVDRGNTGELFF TGCAGCGTTGACAGGGGGAACACCGGGGAGCTGTTTTTT
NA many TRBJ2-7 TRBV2 CATRFEASALSYEQYF TGTGCCACCAGATTCGAAGCTAGCGCCCTCTCCTACGAGCAGTACTTC
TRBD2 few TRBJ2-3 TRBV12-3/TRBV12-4 CASSFPGLEGYF TGTGCCAGCAGTTTCCCAGGACTAGAGGGGTATTTT
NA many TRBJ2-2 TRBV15 CATSYTGHATGELFF TGTGCCACCAGCTATACGGGACATGCAACCGGGGAGCTGTTTTTT
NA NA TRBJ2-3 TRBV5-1 CASCRKDSFTDTQYF TGCGCCAGCTGTCGGAAGGACTCGTTCACAGATACGCAGTATTTT
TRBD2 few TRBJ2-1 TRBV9 CASSYRRSGSDNEQFF TGTGCCAGCAGCTACCGAAGGAGCGGGAGCGACAATGAGCAGTTCTTC
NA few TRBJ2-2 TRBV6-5 CASTYSGEGTGELFF TGTGCCAGCACCTACTCCGGGGAAGGGACCGGGGAGCTGTTTTTT
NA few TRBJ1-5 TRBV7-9 CASSSLGDNQPQHF TGTGCCAGCAGCTCACTAGGTGACAATCAGCCCCAGCATTTT
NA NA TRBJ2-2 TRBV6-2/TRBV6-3 CASSGEGRLFF TGTGCCAGCAGTGGTGAAGGGAGGCTGTTTTTT
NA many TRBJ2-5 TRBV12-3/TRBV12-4 CASLRQSTQETQYF TGTGCCAGCCTCCGACAATCCACACAAGAGACCCAGTACTTC
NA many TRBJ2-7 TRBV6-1 CASTIGAYEQYF TGTGCCAGCACCATAGGGGCCTACGAGCAGTACTTC
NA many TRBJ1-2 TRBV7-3 CASSPSEGLGYTF TGTGCCAGCAGCCCTAGTGAGGGCTTGGGCTACACCTTC
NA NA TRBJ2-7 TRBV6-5 CASSYSTGGYEQYF TGTGCCAGCAGTTACTCGACGGGCGGCTACGAGCAGTACTTC
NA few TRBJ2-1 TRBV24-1 CATSDGSNNEQFF TGTGCCACCAGTGATGGGAGTAACAATGAGCAGTTCTTC
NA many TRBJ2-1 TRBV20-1 CSAQSSGHGGGEQFF TGCAGTGCTCAATCCTCGGGACACGGTGGAGGTGAGCAGTTCTTC
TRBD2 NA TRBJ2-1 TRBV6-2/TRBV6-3 CASSYRGLAGLNEQFF TGTGCCAGCAGTTACCGGGGACTAGCGGGGCTAAATGAGCAGTTCTTC
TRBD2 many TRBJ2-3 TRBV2 CASRTSVGTDTQYF TGTGCCAGCAGGACTAGCGTTGGGACAGATACGCAGTATTTT
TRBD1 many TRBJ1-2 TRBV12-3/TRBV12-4 CASSVGQLYYGYTF TGTGCCAGCAGTGTGGGACAGCTCTACTATGGCTACACCTTC
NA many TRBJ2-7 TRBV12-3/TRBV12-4 CASTPRGSYEQYF TGTGCCAGCACTCCGAGGGGCTCCTACGAGCAGTACTTC
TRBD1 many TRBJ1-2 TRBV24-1 CATSGSGTGYGYTF TGTGCCACCAGTGGTTCCGGGACAGGCTATGGCTACACCTTC
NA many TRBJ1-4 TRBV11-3 CASSQQATNEKLFF TGTGCCAGCAGCCAACAGGCAACTAATGAAAAACTGTTTTTT
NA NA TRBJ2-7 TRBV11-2 CASSLEGFGEQYF TGTGCCAGCAGCTTAGAAGGGTTCGGAGAGCAGTACTTC
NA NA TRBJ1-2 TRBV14 CASSQPGGPRDGYTF TGTGCCAGCAGCCAACCCGGGGGGCCACGAGATGGCTACACCTTC
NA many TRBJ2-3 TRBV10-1 CASSTGTLGADTQYF TGCGCCAGCAGTACCGGGACCTTAGGGGCAGATACGCAGTATTTT
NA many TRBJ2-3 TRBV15 CATSREGGYTDTQYF TGTGCCACCAGCAGAGAGGGCGGATACACAGATACGCAGTATTTT